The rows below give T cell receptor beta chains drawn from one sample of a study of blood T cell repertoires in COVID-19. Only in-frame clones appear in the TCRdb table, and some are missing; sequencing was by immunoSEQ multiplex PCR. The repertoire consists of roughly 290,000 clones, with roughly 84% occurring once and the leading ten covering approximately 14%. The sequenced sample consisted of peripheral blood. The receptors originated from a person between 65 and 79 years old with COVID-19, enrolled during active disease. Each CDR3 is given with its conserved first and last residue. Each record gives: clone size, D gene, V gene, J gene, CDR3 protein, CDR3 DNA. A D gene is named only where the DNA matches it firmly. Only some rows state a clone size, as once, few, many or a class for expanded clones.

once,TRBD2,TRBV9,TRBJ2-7,CASSVGPLFGAGGNEQYF,TGTGCCAGCAGCGTAGGCCCTCTCTTTGGAGCGGGGGGTAATGAGCAGTACTTC
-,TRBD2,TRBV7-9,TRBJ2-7,CASSLSAREPRNEQYF,TGTGCCAGCAGCTTATCGGCGCGGGAGCCTAGGAACGAGCAGTACTTC
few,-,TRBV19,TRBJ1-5,CASLAGANQPQHF,TGTGCTAGTCTCGCGGGCGCCAATCAGCCCCAGCATTTT
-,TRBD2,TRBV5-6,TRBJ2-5,CASSRGLAGQETQYF,TGTGCCAGCAGCCGCGGACTAGCGGGTCAAGAGACCCAGTACTTC
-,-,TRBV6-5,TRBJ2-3,CASTMTGVGTDTQYF,TGTGCCAGCACCATGACCGGGGTTGGCACAGATACGCAGTATTTT
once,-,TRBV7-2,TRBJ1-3,CASSTKSLSGNTIYF,TGTGCCAGCAGCACCAAAAGCCTCTCTGGAAACACCATATATTTT
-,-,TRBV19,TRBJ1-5,CASSDIRGIGNQPQHF,TGTGCCAGTTCCGATATTCGGGGGATCGGTAATCAGCCCCAGCATTTT
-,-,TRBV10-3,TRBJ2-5,CAIMGRLAKTQYF,TGTGCCATCATGGGGAGACTCGCTAAGACCCAGTACTTC
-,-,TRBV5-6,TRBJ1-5,CASSLMGATNQPQHF,TGTGCCAGCAGCTTGATGGGGGCCACCAATCAGCCCCAGCATTTT
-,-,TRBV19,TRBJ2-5,CASSHRSGQGQETQYF,TGTGCCAGTAGTCACCGGTCAGGGCAGGGACAAGAGACCCAGTACTTC
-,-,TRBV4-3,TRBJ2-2,CASSQRTANTGELFF,TGCGCCAGCAGCCAACGGACAGCGAACACCGGGGAGCTGTTTTTT
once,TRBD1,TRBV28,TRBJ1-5,CASSFRGLSNQPQHF,TGTGCCAGCAGTTTCAGGGGGTTGAGCAATCAGCCCCAGCATTTT
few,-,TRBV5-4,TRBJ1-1,CASSSSTVAAFF,TGTGCCAGCAGCTCATCAACAGTGGCAGCTTTCTTT
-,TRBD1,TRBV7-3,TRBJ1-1,CASSLLGQGNSEAFF,TGTGCCAGCAGCTTACTTGGACAGGGAAACTCTGAAGCTTTCTTT
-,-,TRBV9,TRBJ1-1,CASSVAVNTEAFF,TGTGCCAGCAGCGTAGCTGTGAACACTGAAGCTTTCTTT
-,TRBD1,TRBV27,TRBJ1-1,CATRRKLRDSPLNTEAFF,TGTGCCACCAGACGAAAACTTAGGGACAGCCCTTTGAACACTGAAGCTTTCTTT
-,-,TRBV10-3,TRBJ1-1,CAISEYGREGEAFF,TGTGCCATCAGTGAGTATGGCAGGGAGGGTGAAGCTTTCTTT
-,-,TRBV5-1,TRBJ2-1,CASSLTGFSYNEQFF,TGCGCCAGCAGCTTGACAGGCTTCTCCTACAATGAGCAGTTCTTC
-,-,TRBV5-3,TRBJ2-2,CARRFGLHTGELFF,TGTGCCAGAAGATTCGGACTTCACACCGGGGAGCTGTTTTTT
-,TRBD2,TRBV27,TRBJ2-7,CASSSGREGRLNEQYF,TGTGCCAGCAGTTCCGGTCGGGAGGGCCGGTTGAACGAGCAGTACTTC
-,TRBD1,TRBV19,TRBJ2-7,CASSIAGTGVNEQYF,TGTGCCAGTAGTATAGCCGGTACAGGGGTTAACGAGCAGTACTTC
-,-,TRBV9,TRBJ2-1,CASSGDLRGAWVEQFF,TGTGCCAGCAGCGGAGACCTCAGGGGGGCCTGGGTTGAGCAGTTCTTC
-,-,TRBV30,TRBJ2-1,CACTTQRTVQFF,TGTGCCTGCACCACCCAAAGGACAGTACAGTTCTTC
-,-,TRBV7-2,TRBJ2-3,CASSKLRRDTQYF,TGTGCCAGCAGCAAGCTGCGCCGAGATACGCAGTATTTT
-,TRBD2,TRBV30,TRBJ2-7,CAWSIAGAGEQYF,TGTGCCTGGAGTATAGCGGGAGCGGGCGAGCAGTACTTC
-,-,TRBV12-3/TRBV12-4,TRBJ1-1,CASSLDSQGEAFF,TGTGCCAGCAGTTTAGATTCCCAGGGGGAAGCTTTCTTT
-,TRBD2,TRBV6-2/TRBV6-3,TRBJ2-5,CASTPSGTSGRSETQYF,TGTGCCAGCACCCCCTCCGGGACTAGCGGGAGATCAGAGACCCAGTACTTC
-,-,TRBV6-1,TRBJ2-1,CASSEIGGAYNEQFF,TGTGCCAGCAGTGAAATCGGCGGGGCCTACAATGAGCAGTTCTTC
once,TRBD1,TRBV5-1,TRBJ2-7,CASSNRQGARSEQYF,TGCGCCAGCAGCAACAGACAGGGGGCGCGAAGCGAGCAGTACTTC
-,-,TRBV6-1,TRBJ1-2,CASSEAWTANYGYTF,TGTGCCAGCAGTGAAGCGTGGACAGCTAACTATGGCTACACCTTC
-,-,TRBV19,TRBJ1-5,CASSNQGHQPQHF,TGTGCCAGTTCCAATCAGGGCCATCAGCCCCAGCATTTT
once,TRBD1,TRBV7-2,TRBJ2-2,CASSPGTGSNTGELFF,TGTGCCAGCAGCCCTGGGACAGGGAGTAACACCGGGGAGCTGTTTTTT
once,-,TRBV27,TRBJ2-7,CASSLARTRTHDSYEQYF,TGTGCCAGCAGTTTAGCCCGGACCAGGACACACGACTCCTACGAGCAGTACTTC
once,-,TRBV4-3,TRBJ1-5,CASSQEWVPQEQPQHF,TGCGCCAGCAGCCAAGAATGGGTGCCCCAGGAACAGCCCCAGCATTTT
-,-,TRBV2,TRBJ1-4,CASSGETGGGEKLFF,TGTGCCAGCAGCGGGGAGACAGGAGGAGGTGAAAAACTGTTTTTT
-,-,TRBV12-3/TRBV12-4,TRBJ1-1,CASNPAGNTEAFF,TGTGCCAGCAACCCCGCGGGGAACACTGAAGCTTTCTTT
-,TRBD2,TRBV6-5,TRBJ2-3,CASRSGEGDTQYF,TGTGCCAGTCGTAGCGGGGAAGGAGATACGCAGTATTTT
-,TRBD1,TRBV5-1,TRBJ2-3,CASSLEGQGIDTQYF,TGCGCCAGCAGCTTGGAGGGACAGGGGATAGATACGCAGTATTTT
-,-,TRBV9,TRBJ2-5,CASSVGPQETQYF,TGTGCCAGCAGCGTGGGGCCCCAAGAGACCCAGTACTTC
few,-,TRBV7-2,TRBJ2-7,CASSQTGWGGQVGYEQYF,TGTGCCAGCAGCCAAACTGGATGGGGGGGACAGGTGGGCTACGAGCAGTACTTC
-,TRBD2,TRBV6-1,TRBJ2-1,CASSELPPGLAGFGQFF,TGTGCCAGCAGTGAGTTGCCCCCGGGACTAGCGGGGTTTGGGCAGTTCTTC
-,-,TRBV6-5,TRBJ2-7,CASSTTGNEQYF,TGTGCCAGCAGTACCACAGGGAACGAGCAGTACTTC
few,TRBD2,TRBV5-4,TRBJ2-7,CASSSKGGGRVYEQYF,TGTGCCAGCAGCTCCAAGGGAGGCGGGAGGGTCTACGAGCAGTACTTC
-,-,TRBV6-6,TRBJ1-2,CASSPDYGYTF,TGTGCCAGCAGTCCGGACTATGGCTACACCTTC
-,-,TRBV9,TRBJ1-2,CASSVLSGNYGYTF,TGTGCCAGCAGCGTATTGTCCGGGAACTATGGCTACACCTTC
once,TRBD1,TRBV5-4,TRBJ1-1,CASSPPYRGNTEAFF,TGTGCCAGCAGCCCCCCCTACAGGGGGAACACTGAAGCTTTCTTT
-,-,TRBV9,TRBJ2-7,CASSETQRGYEQYF,TGTGCCAGCAGCGAAACCCAAAGAGGTTACGAGCAGTACTTC
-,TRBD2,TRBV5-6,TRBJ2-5,CASSAPVGGRETQYF,TGTGCCAGCAGCGCACCGGTCGGCGGGAGGGAGACCCAGTACTTC
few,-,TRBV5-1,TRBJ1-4,CASSPAGTRDEKLFF,TGCGCCAGCAGCCCGGCCGGGACAAGGGATGAAAAACTGTTTTTT
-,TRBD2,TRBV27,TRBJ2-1,CASSRTSGSLNEQFF,TGTGCCAGCAGTCGGACTAGCGGGAGTCTGAATGAGCAGTTCTTC
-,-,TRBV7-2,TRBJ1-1,CASRLSGLGTEAFF,TGTGCCAGCAGACTTTCAGGGTTGGGCACTGAAGCTTTCTTT
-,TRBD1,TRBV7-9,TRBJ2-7,CASSTTGTGSYEQYF,TGTGCCAGCAGCACAACCGGGACAGGGTCCTACGAGCAGTACTTC
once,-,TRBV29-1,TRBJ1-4,CSARVGAGNEKLFF,TGCAGCGCTAGGGTGGGCGCGGGTAATGAAAAACTGTTTTTT
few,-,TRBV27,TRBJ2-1,CASRGLGGSYNEQFF,TGTGCCAGCAGGGGCCTCGGGGGCTCCTACAATGAGCAGTTCTTC
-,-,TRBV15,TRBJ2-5,CATSRARTGGRAQYF,TGTGCCACCAGCAGAGCCCGGACCGGGGGTCGAGCCCAGTACTTC
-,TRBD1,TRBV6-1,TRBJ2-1,CASSEAWTGQYNEQFF,TGTGCCAGCAGTGAAGCTTGGACAGGGCAATACAATGAGCAGTTCTTC
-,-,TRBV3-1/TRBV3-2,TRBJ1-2,CATRARGYGYTF,TGTGCCACCCGGGCCCGGGGCTATGGCTACACCTTC